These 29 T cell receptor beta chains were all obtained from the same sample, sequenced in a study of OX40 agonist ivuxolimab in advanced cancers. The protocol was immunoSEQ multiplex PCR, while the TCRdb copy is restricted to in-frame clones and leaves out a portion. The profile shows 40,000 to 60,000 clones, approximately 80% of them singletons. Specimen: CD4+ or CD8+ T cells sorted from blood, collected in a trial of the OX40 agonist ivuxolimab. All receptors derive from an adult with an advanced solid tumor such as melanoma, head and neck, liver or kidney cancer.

DNA for the CDR3: TGTGCCAGCAGCCCATTTGAAGTTTGGCTCGGCTACACCTTC. This gives the protein CASSPFEVWLGYTF. The chain joins TRBV7-9 to TRBJ1-2; the D is unclear. The CDR3 has 14 amino acids. Germline assignment: CDR1 SEHNR and CDR2 FQNEAQ (reference sequence). Trimming stripped 5 bases from V and 8 bases from J, with 18 bases between.

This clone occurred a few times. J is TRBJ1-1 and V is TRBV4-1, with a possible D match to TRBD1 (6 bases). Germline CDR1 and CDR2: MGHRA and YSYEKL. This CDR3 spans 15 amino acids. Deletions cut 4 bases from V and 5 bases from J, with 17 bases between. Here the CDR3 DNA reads TGCGCCAGCAGCCCGCGGGACACTCCGGAGACTGAAGCTTTCTTT. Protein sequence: CASSPRDTPETEAFF.

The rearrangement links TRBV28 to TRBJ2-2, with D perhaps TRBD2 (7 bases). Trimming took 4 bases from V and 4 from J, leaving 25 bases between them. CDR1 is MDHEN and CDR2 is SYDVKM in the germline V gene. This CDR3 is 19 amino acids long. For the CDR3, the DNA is TGTGCCAGCAGTTCTCCGAACCACCCACAGGGACTATCCACCGGGGAGCTGTTTTTT. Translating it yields CASSSPNHPQGLSTGELFF.

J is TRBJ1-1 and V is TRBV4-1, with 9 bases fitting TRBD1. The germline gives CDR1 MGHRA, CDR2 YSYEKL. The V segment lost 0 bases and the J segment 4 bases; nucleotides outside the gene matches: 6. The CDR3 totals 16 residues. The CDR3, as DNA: TGCGCCAGCAGCCAAGAGGGGACAGGGCTGATCACTGAAGCTTTCTTT. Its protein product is CASSQEGTGLITEAFF.

The CDR3 DNA reads TGTGCCAGCAGCTTAGAGACGGGACTTGACACCGGGGAGCTGTTTTTT. It translates to CASSLETGLDTGELFF. The J gene is TRBJ2-2, the V gene TRBV11-3, with D maybe TRBD2 (6 bases). Germline CDR1 is SGHNT and CDR2 is YENEEA. The length of the CDR3 is 16 residues. Trimming took 0 bases from V and 3 from J, leaving 11 bases between them.

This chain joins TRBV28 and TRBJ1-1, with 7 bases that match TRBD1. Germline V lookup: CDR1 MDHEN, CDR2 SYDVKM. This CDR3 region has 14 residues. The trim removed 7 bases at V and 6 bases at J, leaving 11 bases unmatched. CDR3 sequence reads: CASIADREVPEAFF. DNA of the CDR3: TGTGCCAGCATCGCTGACAGGGAGGTCCCTGAAGCTTTCTTT. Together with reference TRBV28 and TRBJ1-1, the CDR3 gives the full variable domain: DVKVTQSSRYLVKRTGEKVFLECVQDMDHENMFWYRQDPGLGLRLIYFSYDVKMKEKGDIPEGYSVSREKKERFSLILESASTNQTSMYLCASIADREVPEAFFGQGTRLTVV.

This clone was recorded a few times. The CDR3 loop is CASSQDMGQGNQPQHF. The CDR3 coding sequence is TGCGCCAGCAGCCAAGATATGGGACAGGGAAATCAGCCCCAGCATTTT. The rearrangement joins TRBV4-3 to TRBJ1-5; 9 bases fit TRBD1. The CDR3 has 16 amino acids. CDR1 is LGHNA, CDR2 YSLEER, per germline. The J segment lost 4 bases and the V segment lost 0 bases, leaving 4 bases of the junction unmatched.

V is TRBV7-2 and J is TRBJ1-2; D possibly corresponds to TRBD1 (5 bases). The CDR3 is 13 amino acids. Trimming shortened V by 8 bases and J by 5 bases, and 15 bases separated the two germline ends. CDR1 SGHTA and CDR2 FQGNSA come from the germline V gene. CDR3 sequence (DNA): TGTGCCAGCGACCGGGACGGAAAGTATGGCTACACCTTC. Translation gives CASDRDGKYGYTF.

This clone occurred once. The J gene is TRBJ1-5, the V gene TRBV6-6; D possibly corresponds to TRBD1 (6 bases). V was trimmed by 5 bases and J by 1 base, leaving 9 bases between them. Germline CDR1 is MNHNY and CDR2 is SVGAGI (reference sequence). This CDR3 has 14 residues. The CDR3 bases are TGTGCCAGCAGTCCCGACAGGAGCAATCAGCCCCAGCATTTT. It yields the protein CASSPDRSNQPQHF.

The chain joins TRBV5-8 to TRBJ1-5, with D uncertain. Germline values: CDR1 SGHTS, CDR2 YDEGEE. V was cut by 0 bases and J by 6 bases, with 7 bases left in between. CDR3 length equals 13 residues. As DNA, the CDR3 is TGTGCCAGCAGCTTGGGGTTTATTCAGCCCCAGCATTTT. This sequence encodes CASSLGFIQPQHF.

CDR3 DNA sequence: TGTGCCAGCAGTTTATTTGCAGGGATGAACACTGAAGCTTTCTTT. Translated, it gives CASSLFAGMNTEAFF. The gene calls are TRBV28 and TRBJ1-1; tentatively, D is TRBD1 (5 bases). This CDR3 contains 15 residues. CDR1 and CDR2 from the germline V gene are MDHEN and SYDVKM. V was shortened by 1 base and J by 0 bases, with 9 bases between the two germline ends.

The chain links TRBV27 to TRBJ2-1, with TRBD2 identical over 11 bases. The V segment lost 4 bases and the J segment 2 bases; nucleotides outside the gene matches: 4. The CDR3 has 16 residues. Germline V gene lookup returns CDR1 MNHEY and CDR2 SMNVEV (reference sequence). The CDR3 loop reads CASSWLAGGPYNEQFF. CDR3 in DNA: TGTGCCAGCAGTTGGCTAGCGGGAGGCCCCTACAATGAGCAGTTCTTC.

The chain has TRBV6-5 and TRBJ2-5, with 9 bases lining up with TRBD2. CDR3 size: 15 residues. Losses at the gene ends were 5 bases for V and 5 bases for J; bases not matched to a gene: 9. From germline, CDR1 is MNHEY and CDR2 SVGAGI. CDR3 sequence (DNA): TGTGCCAGCAGTCCCCCGGCGGGAGGGTCGGAGACCCAGTACTTC. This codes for CASSPPAGGSETQYF.

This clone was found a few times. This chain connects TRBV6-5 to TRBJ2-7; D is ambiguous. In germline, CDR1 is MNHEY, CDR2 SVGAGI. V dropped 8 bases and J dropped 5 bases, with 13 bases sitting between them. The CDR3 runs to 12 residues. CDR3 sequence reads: CASRGNRNEQYF. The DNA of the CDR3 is TGTGCCAGCCGAGGTAATCGGAACGAGCAGTACTTC.

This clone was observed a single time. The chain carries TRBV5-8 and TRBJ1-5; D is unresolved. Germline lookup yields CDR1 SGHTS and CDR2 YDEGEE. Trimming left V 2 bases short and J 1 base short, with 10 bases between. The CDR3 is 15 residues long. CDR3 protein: CASSLGGGSNQPQHF. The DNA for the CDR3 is TGTGCCAGCAGCTTAGGTGGCGGCAGCAATCAGCCCCAGCATTTT. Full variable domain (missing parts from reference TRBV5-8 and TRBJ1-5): EAGVTQSPTHLIKTRGQQATLRCSPISGHTSVYWYQQALGLGLQFLLWYDEGEERNRGNFPPRFSGRQFPNYSSELNVNALELEDSALYLCASSLGGGSNQPQHFGDGTRLSIL.

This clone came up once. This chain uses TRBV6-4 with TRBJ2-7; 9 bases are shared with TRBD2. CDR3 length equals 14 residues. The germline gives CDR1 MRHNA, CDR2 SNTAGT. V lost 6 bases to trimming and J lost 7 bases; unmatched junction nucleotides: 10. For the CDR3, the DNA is TGTGCCAGCAGCACTATAGCGGGGGATTGGGAGCAGTACTTC. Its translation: CASSTIAGDWEQYF.

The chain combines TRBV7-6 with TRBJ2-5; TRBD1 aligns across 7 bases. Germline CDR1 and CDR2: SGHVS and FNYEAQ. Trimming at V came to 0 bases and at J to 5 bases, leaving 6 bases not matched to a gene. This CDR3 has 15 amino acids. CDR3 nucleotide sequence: TGTGCCAGCAGCTTAGCGACAGGGTATTTGGAGACCCAGTACTTC. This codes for CASSLATGYLETQYF.

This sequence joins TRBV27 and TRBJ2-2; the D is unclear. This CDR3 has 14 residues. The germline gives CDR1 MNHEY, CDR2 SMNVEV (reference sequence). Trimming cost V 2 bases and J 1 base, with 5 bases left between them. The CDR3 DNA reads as TGTGCCAGCAGTTTACTGGGGAACACCGGGGAGCTGTTTTTT. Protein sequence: CASSLLGNTGELFF.

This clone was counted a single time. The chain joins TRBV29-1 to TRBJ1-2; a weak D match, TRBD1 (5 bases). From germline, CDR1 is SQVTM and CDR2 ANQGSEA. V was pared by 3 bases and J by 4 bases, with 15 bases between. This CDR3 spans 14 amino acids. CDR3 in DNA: TGCAGCGTTGATTCCTGGGGACGGACCTATGGCTACACCTTC. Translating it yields CSVDSWGRTYGYTF.

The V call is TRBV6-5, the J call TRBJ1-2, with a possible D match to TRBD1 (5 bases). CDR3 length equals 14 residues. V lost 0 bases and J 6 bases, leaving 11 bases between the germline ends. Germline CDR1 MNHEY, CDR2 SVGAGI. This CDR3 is CASSYSRGFDGYTF. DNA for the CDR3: TGTGCCAGCAGTTACTCACGGGGGTTTGATGGCTACACCTTC.

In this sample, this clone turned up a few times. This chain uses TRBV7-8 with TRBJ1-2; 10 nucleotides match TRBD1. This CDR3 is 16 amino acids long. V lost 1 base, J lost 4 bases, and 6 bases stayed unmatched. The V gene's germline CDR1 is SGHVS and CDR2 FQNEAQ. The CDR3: CASSLERTGGGYGYTF. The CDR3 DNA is TGTGCCAGCAGCTTAGAACGGACAGGGGGAGGCTATGGCTACACCTTC.

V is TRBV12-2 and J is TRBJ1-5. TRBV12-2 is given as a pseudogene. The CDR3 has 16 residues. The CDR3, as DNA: TGTGCAAGTCGCTTAGATATTCCACTGATGGGTCAGCCCCAGCATTTT. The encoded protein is CASRLDIPLMGQPQHF.

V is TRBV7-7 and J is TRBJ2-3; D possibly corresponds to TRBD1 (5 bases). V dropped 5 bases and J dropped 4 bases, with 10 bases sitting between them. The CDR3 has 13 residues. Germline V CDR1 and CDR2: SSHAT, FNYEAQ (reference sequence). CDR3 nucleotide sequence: TGTGCCAGCAGCCCCACGACAGCAGATACGCAGTATTTT. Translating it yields CASSPTTADTQYF.

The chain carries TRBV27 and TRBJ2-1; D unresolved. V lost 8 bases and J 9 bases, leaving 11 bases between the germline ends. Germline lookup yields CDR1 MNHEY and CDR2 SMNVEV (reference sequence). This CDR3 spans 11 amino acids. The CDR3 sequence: CASSSGVEQFF. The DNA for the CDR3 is TGTGCCAGCTCCTCGGGCGTTGAGCAGTTCTTC.

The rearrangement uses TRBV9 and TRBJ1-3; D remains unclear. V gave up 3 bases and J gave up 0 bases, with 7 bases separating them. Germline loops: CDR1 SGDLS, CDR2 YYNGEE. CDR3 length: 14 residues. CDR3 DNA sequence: TGTGCCAGCAGCGGTGTGCGCTCTGGAAACACCATATATTTT. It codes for CASSGVRSGNTIYF.

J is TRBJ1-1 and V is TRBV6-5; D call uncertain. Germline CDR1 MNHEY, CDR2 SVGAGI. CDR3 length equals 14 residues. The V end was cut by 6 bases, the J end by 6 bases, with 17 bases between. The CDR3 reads CASSVGRADPEAFF. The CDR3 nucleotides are TGTGCCAGCAGCGTCGGGAGGGCAGATCCTGAAGCTTTCTTT.

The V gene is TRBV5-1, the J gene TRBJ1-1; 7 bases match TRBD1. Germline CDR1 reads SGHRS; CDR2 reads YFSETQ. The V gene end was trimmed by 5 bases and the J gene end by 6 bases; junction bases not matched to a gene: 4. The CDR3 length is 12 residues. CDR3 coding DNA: TGCGCCAGCAGGGGGGACAGCCCTGAAGCTTTCTTT. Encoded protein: CASRGDSPEAFF. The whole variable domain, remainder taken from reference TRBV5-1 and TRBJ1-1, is KAGVTQTPRYLIKTRGQQVTLSCSPISGHRSVSWYQQTPGQGLQFLFEYFSETQRNKGNFPGRFSGRQFSNSRSEMNVSTLELGDSALYLCASRGDSPEAFFGQGTRLTVV.

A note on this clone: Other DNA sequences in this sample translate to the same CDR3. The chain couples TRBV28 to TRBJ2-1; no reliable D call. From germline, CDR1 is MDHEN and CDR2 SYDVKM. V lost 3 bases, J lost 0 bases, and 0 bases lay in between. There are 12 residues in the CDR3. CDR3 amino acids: CASSFSYNEQFF. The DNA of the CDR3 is TGTGCCAGCAGTTTCTCCTACAATGAGCAGTTCTTC. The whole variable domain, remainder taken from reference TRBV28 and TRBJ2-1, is DVKVTQSSRYLVKRTGEKVFLECVQDMDHENMFWYRQDPGLGLRLIYFSYDVKMKEKGDIPEGYSVSREKKERFSLILESASTNQTSMYLCASSFSYNEQFFGPGTRLTVL.

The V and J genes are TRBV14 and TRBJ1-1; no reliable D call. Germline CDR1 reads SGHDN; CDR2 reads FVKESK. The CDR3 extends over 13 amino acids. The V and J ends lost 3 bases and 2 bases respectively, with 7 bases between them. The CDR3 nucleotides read TGTGCCAGCAGCCACTTTGTAAACACTGAAGCTTTCTTT. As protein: CASSHFVNTEAFF.